Described below is a single T cell receptor beta chain sequence and its context. This clone came up many times. It lacks a known antigen. Qualities for individual bases were not recorded, and no much larger clone is one base off. The source of the sample is a study of blood T cell repertoires in COVID-19 (dated by TCRdb to about 2020). Describing the broader study: Samples from collaborators originated in the United States, Italy and Spain and spanned both the acute and convalescent phases of COVID-19. The prospective study material was composed of cDNA or gDNA derived from T cells, B-cell-depleted T cells, or PBMCs. The samples were drawn from two sources: the first 160 participants of the ongoing ImmuneRACE study, and 1,000 to 1,500 subjects contributed by 6 global collaborators. Where HLA class I and class II types were available, the types were taken from metadata supplied by the sample provider, not from assay-based typing. Sample metadata almost always included a de-identified subject ID, COVID-19 status, age in years and sex. Subjects who had been exposed to COVID-19, were actively infected with it, or had recovered from it provided the deeply sampled blood TCRbeta repertoires that made up the dataset. The repertoires were released in a freely available public database meant as a resource for research on the immune response to SARS-CoV-2. Results and caveats for the whole study, not just this receptor: The amount of clinical and demographic metadata varied by source and participant and was provided uncurated.

The collaborating institutions used their own protocols to collect whole blood in K2EDTA tubes. Collaborator samples were shipped for TCRbeta analysis as frozen whole blood, isolated PBMCs, or DNA extracted from either sample type. The immunoSEQ Assay, a bias-controlled multiplex PCR, was used to amplify TCRbeta CDR3 regions from genomic DNA. In the paper's pipeline: The number of nucleated cells in each sample was estimated by amplification of reference gene primers within the assay. Sequence reads were collapsed and filtered to measure the absolute abundance of every unique TCRbeta CDR3 rearrangement. For each sample, productive Simpson clonality was calculated by taking the square root of Simpson's diversity index across productive rearrangements. The source is immuneACCESS, and TCRdb retained only in-frame sequences with V and J called. Part of the clones is not carried over; for the studies checked, unresolved V genes explain less than half of this, and the remainder is unexplained. The V and J calls and clone size are taken from that table; D and trimming were inferred from the DNA. Counted in this sample were about 200,000 clones; about 88% of them appeared once. Around 2.7% of the sample comes from the top ten.

From the cysteine up to the phenylalanine, the CDR3 has a length of 15 residues. Only the CDR3 portion is preserved as DNA: 45 bases, with reading frame beginning at the first base. Cut back by 8 bases and 0 bases, the V and J ends lie 14 bases apart. As encoded in the germline V gene, CDR1 is LGHNT while CDR2 is FRNRAP. The chain joins TRBV12-5 to TRBJ1-3; the D gene is perhaps TRBD1, on 5 matching bases. The sequence came from a man aged 55 to 70 with acute or convalescent COVID-19. The sequenced sample consisted of peripheral blood. The nucleotide sequence reads TGTGCTAGTCGGAGGGACTCGGGCTCTGGAAACACCATATATTTT. Its product reads: CASRRDSGSGNTIYF.